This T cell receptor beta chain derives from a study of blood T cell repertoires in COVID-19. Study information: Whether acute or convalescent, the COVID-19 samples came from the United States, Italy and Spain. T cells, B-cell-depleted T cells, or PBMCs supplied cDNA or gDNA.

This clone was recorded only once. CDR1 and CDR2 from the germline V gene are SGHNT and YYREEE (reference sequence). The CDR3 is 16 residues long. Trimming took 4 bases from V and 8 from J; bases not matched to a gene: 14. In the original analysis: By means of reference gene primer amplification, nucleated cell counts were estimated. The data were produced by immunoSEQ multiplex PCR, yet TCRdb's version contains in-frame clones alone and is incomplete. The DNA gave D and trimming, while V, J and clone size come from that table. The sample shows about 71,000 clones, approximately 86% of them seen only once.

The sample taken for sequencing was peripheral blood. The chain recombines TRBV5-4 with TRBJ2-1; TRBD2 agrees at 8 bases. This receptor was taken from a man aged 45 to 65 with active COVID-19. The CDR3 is CASSVRGSSGLYEQFF. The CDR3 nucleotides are TGTGCCAGCAGCGTCCGCGGCTCTAGCGGGCTCTATGAGCAGTTCTTC.